This entry lists 6 T cell receptor beta chains sequenced from one sample in a study of technical replicates of blood from a few donors. The data were produced by immunoSEQ multiplex PCR, yet TCRdb's version contains in-frame clones alone and is incomplete. The sample records more than 65,000 clones, roughly 89% being singletons. The sample consisted of T cells isolated from PBMCs. Source of these receptors: a human donor in good health. Some clones in this sample may be carry-over from other donors' samples.

The gene calls are TRBV5-1 and TRBJ2-7; D remains unclear. Trimming cost V 0 bases and J 2 bases, with 9 bases left between them. The CDR3 is made up of 14 amino acids. The V gene's germline CDR1 is SGHRS and CDR2 YFSETQ. CDR3 sequence (DNA): TGCGCCAGCAGCTTGGCCGACGACACCTACGAGCAGTACTTC. Amino acid sequence: CASSLADDTYEQYF.

This clone was detected once. The chain uses TRBV5-1 and TRBJ1-1; D possibly corresponds to TRBD1 (6 bases). Germline V gene sequence: CDR1 SGHRS, CDR2 YFSETQ. V was pared by 3 bases and J by 9 bases, with 21 bases between. This CDR3 has 15 residues. CDR3: CASSWGTGSDNQAFF. The CDR3, as DNA: TGCGCCAGCAGCTGGGGAACAGGGTCTGATAACCAAGCTTTCTTT.

The rearrangement uses TRBV9 and TRBJ2-5; D is undetermined. Germline assignment: CDR1 SGDLS and CDR2 YYNGEE. This CDR3 is built from 14 residues. Trimming removed 0 bases from V and 1 base from J, with 7 bases in between. CDR3 nucleotides: TGTGCCAGCAGCGTAGACTGGTTCCAAGAGACCCAGTACTTC. It is translated as CASSVDWFQETQYF.

This chain joins TRBV29-1 and TRBJ2-5; D is ambiguous. The germline gives CDR1 SQVTM, CDR2 ANQGSEA. The V end lost 7 bases, the J end lost 7 bases, and 22 bases lay between the germline ends. The CDR3 sequence is 14 residues long. This CDR3 is CSADPEIRPGTQYF. CDR3 bases: TGCAGCGCAGACCCTGAGATCCGCCCAGGGACCCAGTACTTC.

V is TRBV30 and J is TRBJ1-1, with no clear D. This CDR3 comprises 10 residues. V lost 7 bases, J lost 1 base, and 4 bases lay in between. Germline loops: CDR1 GTSNPN, CDR2 SVGIG (reference sequence). CDR3: CAYRNTEAFF. The CDR3 nucleotides are TGTGCCTACAGGAACACTGAAGCTTTCTTT.

V gene TRBV5-4 combines with J gene TRBJ2-3; possible D gene TRBD2, 6 bases. The CDR3 runs to 12 residues. Trimming pared 3 bases from V and 11 bases from J, leaving 13 bases between. CDR1 and CDR2 (germline): SGHNT, YYREEE (reference sequence). The DNA for the CDR3 is TGTGCCAGCAGCTCCCAGAGCGGGCAGCAGTATTTT. Its translation: CASSSQSGQQYF.